The source of this T cell receptor beta chain is a study of cytomegalovirus exposure and HLA in healthy donors. Broader study findings: For cytomegalovirus status, the classifier reportedly gave diagnoses with high specificity and sensitivity. Across donors, most TCRs were seen rarely, yet some public ones were widespread.

The PCR employed 60 Vbeta primers together with 13 Jbeta primers. Sequencing used immunoSEQ multiplex PCR; TCRdb keeps in-frame clones, though not all of them. This table has 150,000 to 200,000 clones, just under 80% appearing once. This clone was seen once. Its antigen is still unknown. V shed 0 bases and J 13 bases; nucleotides not matched to a gene: 9. The CDR3 sequence is 15 residues long. The V gene's germline CDR1 is SGHRS and CDR2 YFSETQ. The material sequenced was PBMCs. The receptor's source is a woman aged 25-40 years in good health and CMV-seronegative. The chain is built from TRBV5-1 and TRBJ1-6; 8 bases fit TRBD1. The CDR3 DNA reads TGCGCCAGCAGCTTGGCGGACAGGGAACTGTCGCCCCTCCACTTT. This codes for CASSLADRELSPLHF.